These 2 T cell receptor beta chains were sequenced from one sample in a study of cytomegalovirus exposure and HLA in healthy donors. The PCR used 60 Vbeta and 13 Jbeta primers. Sequencing was performed with immunoSEQ multiplex PCR; in TCRdb, only in-frame clones are kept and a portion is missing. The sample lists approximately 150,000 clones, around 69% seen once, with roughly 3% in the top ten. What was sequenced was PBMCs. The receptors were gathered from a young woman in good health and CMV-seronegative.

This clone was seen only a few times. The J gene is TRBJ2-3, the V gene TRBV4-3, with TRBD1 matching over 8 bases. Trimming removed 0 bases from V and 4 bases from J; junction bases left unmatched: 6. CDR1 is LGHNA, CDR2 YSLEER, per germline. The CDR3 spans 16 residues. The CDR3 sequence is CASSQETGAEADTQYF. The CDR3 DNA reads TGCGCCAGCAGCCAAGAGACAGGGGCTGAAGCAGATACGCAGTATTTT.

This clone was counted a single time. The chain uses TRBV9 and TRBJ2-1; TRBD2 matches 10 bases. V was pared by 0 bases and J by 8 bases, with 5 bases of the junction left unmatched. The CDR3 consists of 15 residues. Looked up from germline, CDR1 is SGDLS and CDR2 is YYNGEE. CDR3 coding DNA: TGTGCCAGCAGCGTAGCTGCTAGCGGGAGCTATGAGCAGTTCTTC. Translated, it gives CASSVAASGSYEQFF. Combining the CDR3 with reference TRBV9 and TRBJ2-1 gives the whole variable domain DSGVTQTPKHLITATGQRVTLRCSPRSGDLSVYWYQQSLDQGLQFLIQYYNGEERAKGNILERFSAQQFPDLHSELNLSSLELGDSALYFCASSVAASGSYEQFFGPGTRLTVL.